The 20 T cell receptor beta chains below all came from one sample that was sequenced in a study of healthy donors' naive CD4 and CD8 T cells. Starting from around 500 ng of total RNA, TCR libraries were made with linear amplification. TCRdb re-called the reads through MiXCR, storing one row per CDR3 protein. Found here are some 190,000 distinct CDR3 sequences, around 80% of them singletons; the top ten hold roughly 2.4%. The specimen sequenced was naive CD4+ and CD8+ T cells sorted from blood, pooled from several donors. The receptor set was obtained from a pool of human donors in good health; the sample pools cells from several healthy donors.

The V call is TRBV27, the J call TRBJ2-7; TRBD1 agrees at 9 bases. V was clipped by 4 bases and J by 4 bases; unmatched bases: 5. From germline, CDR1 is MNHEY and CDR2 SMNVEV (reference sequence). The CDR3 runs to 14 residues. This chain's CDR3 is CASSSPGQGYEQYF. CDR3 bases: TGTGCCAGCAGTTCCCCGGGACAGGGATACGAGCAGTACTTC.

In nucleotides, the CDR3 is TGTGCCAGCAGCCACTGGTCGCGGGAGTACGGTGAGCAGTTCTTC. This encodes CASSHWSREYGEQFF. V usage is TRBV7-2 and J usage is TRBJ2-1, with 7 bases aligning to TRBD2. The length of the CDR3 is 15 residues. Germline V lookup: CDR1 SGHTA, CDR2 FQGNSA. Trimming took 5 bases from V and 9 from J; bases not matched to a gene: 13.

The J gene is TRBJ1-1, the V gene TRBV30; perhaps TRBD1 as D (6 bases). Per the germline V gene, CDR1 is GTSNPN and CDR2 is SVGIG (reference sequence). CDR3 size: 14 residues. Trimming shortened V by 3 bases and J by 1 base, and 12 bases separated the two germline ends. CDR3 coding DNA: TGTGCCTGGAGCTGGGACATTGGGAACACTGAAGCTTTCTTT. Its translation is CAWSWDIGNTEAFF.

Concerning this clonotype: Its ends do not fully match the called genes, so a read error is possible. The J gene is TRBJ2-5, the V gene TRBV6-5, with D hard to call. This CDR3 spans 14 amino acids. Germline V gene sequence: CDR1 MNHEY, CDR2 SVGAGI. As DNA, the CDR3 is TGTGCCAGTAGTTACGAGATGGGCCGGGAGACCCAGTACTTC. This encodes CASSYEMGRETQYF.

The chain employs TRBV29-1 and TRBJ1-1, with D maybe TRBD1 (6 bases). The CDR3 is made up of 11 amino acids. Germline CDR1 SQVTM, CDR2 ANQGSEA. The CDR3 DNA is TGCAGTGGAGGACAGTACACTGAAGCTTTCTTT. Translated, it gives CSGGQYTEAFF.

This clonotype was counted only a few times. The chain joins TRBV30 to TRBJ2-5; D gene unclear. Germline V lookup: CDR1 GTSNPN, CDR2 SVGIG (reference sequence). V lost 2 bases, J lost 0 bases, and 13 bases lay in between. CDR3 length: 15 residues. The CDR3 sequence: CAWSLHLGDQETQYF. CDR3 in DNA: TGTGCCTGGAGTCTCCACCTTGGGGACCAAGAGACCCAGTACTTC.

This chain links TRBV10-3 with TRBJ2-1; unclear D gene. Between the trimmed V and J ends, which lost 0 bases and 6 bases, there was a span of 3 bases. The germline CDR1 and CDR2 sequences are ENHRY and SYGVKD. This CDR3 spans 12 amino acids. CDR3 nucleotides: TGTGCCATCAGTGAGTCGGCCAATGAGCAGTTCTTC. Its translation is CAISESANEQFF.

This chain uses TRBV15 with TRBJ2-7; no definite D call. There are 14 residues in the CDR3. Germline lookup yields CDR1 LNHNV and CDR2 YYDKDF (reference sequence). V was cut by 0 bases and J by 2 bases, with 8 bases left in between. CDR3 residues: CATSRDQQAYEQYF. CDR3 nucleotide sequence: TGTGCCACCAGCAGAGATCAGCAGGCCTACGAGCAGTACTTC.

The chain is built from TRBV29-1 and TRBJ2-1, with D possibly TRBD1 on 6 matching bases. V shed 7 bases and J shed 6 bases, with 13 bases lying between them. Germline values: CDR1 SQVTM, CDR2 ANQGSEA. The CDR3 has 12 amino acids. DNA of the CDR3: TGCAGCGCGATTAAACAGGGCAATGAGCAGTTCTTC. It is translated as CSAIKQGNEQFF.

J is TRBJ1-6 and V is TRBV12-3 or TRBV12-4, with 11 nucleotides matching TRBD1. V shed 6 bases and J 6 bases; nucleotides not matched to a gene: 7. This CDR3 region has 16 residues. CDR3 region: CASRPGTGGINSPLHF. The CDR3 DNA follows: TGTGCCAGCAGGCCGGGGACAGGGGGAATTAATTCACCCCTCCACTTT.

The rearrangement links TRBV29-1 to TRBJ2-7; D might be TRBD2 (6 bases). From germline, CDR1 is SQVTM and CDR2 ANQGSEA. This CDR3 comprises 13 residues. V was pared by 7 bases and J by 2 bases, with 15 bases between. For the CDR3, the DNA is TGCAGCGCCCGACTAGGTGGGACCTACGAGCAGTACTTC. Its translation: CSARLGGTYEQYF.

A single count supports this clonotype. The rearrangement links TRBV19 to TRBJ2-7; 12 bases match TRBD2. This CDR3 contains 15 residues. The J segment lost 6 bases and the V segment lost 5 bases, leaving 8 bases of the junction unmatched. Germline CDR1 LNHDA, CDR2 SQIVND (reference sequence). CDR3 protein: CASSSRTSGVGEQYF. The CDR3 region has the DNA TGTGCCAGTAGTTCCCGGACTAGCGGGGTCGGCGAGCAGTACTTC.

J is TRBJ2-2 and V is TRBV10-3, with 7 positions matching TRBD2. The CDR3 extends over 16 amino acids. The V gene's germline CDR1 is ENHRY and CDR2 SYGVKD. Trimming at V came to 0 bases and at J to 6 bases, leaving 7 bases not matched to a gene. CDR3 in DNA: TGTGCCATCAGTGAGTCGGCCCTGGCGGGGGCCGGGGAGCTGTTTTTT. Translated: CAISESALAGAGELFF.

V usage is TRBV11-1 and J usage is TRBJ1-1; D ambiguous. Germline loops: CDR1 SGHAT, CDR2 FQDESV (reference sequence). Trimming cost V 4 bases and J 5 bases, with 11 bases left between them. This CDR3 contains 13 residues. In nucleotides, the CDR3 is TGTGCCAGCAGCTGGCGTTCGGGGACTGAAGCTTTCTTT. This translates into CASSWRSGTEAFF.

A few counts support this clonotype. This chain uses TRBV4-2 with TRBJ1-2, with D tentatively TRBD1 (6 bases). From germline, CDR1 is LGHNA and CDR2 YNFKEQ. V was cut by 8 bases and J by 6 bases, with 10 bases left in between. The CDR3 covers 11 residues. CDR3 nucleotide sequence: TGTGCCAGCGGACAGAGGGATGGCTACACCTTC. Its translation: CASGQRDGYTF.

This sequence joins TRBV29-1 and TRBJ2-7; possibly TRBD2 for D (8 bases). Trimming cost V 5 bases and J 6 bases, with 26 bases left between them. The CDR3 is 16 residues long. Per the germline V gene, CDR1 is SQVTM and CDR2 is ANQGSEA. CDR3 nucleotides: TGCAGCGTTCCCCAGGCGGGGGGAGGTTCAGGGGGCGAGCAGTACTTC. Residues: CSVPQAGGGSGGEQYF.

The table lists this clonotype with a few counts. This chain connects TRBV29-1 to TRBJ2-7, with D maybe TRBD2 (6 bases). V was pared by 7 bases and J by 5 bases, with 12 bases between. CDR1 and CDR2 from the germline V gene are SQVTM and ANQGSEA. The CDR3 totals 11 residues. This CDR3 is CSAGTGNEQYF. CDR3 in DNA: TGCAGCGCCGGGACTGGGAACGAGCAGTACTTC.

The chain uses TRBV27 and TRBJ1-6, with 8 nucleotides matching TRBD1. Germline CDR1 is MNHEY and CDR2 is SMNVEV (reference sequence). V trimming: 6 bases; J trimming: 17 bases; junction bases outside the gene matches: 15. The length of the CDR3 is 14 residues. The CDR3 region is CASRSEDRVPLVHF. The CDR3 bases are TGTGCCAGCAGGTCAGAGGACAGGGTTCCCCTCGTCCACTTT.

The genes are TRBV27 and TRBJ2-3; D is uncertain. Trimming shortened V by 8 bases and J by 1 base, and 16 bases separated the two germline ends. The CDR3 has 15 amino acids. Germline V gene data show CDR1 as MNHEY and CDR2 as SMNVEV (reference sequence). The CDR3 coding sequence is TGTGCCAGCTTACAGTACCCGTACGGCACAGATACGCAGTATTTT. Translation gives CASLQYPYGTDTQYF.

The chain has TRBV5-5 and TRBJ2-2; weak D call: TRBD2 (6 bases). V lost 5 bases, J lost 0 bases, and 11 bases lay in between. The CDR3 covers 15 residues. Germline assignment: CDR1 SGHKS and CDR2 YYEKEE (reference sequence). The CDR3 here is CASSIADPNTGELFF. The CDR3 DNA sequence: TGTGCCAGCAGTATAGCGGATCCGAACACCGGGGAGCTGTTTTTT.